A single sample is the source of the 3 T cell receptor beta chains below, sequenced in a study of CD8 T cells in Susac syndrome. A quantity of about 0.45 to 1 ug RNA underwent reverse transcription using random hexamers. TCRdb re-called the immunoSEQ multiplex PCR reads with MiXCR, one entry per CDR3 protein. The repertoire consists of fewer than 300,000 distinct CDR3 sequences, with about 85% occurring once and the leading ten covering over 0.1%. Source material: CD8+ T cells from PBMCs. These receptors came from a human donor with multiple sclerosis.

The rearrangement uses TRBV28 and TRBJ2-3; 9 positions agree with TRBD2. This CDR3 is built from 14 residues. Per germline, CDR1 MDHEN and CDR2 SYDVKM. The trim removed 2 bases at V and 5 bases at J, leaving 2 bases unmatched. The CDR3 DNA reads TGTGCCAGCAGTTTAGCGGGAGGGCGAGATACGCAGTATTTT. It yields the protein CASSLAGGRDTQYF.

The rearrangement links TRBV6-1 to TRBJ1-1; D gene unclear. V lost 6 bases and J lost 5, with 10 bases in between. The CDR3 totals 12 residues. The germline V gene has CDR1 MNHNS and CDR2 SASEGT. Written as DNA, the CDR3 is TGTGCCAGCAGGGGAGAGCCGACTGAAGCTTTCTTT. Translated: CASRGEPTEAFF.

This clonotype has only one observation. The J gene is TRBJ1-5, the V gene TRBV14, with a tentative D call TRBD1 (5 bases). Between the trimmed V and J ends, which lost 3 bases and 7 bases, there was a span of 10 bases. The CDR3 covers 13 residues. Germline values: CDR1 SGHDN, CDR2 FVKESK. This CDR3 reads CASSQTAGQPQHF. The CDR3 DNA reads TGTGCCAGCAGCCAGACCGCAGGGCAGCCCCAGCATTTT.